This record concerns one TCR beta chain sequence. Several immunoSEQ plates received, in even portions, the genomic DNA of each subset. Repertoires were generated with immunoSEQ multiplex PCR, while TCRdb's copy carries only in-frame clones and drops some. Among about 2,500,000 clones listed, around 94% were seen once. This sample is part of a study of shared clonotypes between healthy human individuals. On the study more broadly: Each donor's CD8 memory used one plate, CD8 naive two, each CD4 subset three.

Unmatched junction bases numbered 6, after V lost 5 bases and J lost 11 bases. CDR3 length: 12 residues. Germline V lookup: CDR1 SEHNR, CDR2 FQNEAQ (reference sequence). The authors divided CD4+ cells into CD45RA+ naive and CD45RA-negative memory subsets. The chain uses TRBV7-9 and TRBJ2-1, with TRBD2 identical over 7 bases. The source of this sequence is a man aged 18-30 years in good health. Sequenced material: naive CD4+ T cells sorted from blood. As to subset: CD45RA+ positively selected. DNA of the CDR3: TGTGCCAGCAGCCTCACTAGCGCGAAGCAGTTCTTC. Translating gives CASSLTSAKQFF.